The present TCR beta chain was sequenced within a study of Ad26.COV2.S vaccination and SARS-CoV-2 variants. Broader study findings: Recipients of vaccine and of placebo showed similar breadth of their non-spike TCR repertoires. Vaccinated individuals (as opposed to placebo recipients) had higher spike-specific TCR breadth.

Sequenced by immunoSEQ multiplex PCR; TCRdb stores in-frame clones only, minus some. The repertoire holds some 350,000 clones, with about 91% as singletons. A word on this clone: The antigen is undetermined.

The length of the CDR3 is 13 residues. V was clipped by 5 bases and J by 3 bases; unmatched bases: 2. Germline CDR1 is SQVTM and CDR2 is ANQGSEA. The TCR sequence derives from a human donor who had recovered from COVID-19. This specimen consisted of peripheral blood, obtained after recovery from COVID-19. The genes are TRBV29-1 and TRBJ2-2, with 8 bases identical to TRBD2. The CDR3 loop reads CSVRGGDTGELFF. Here the CDR3 DNA reads TGCAGCGTTCGGGGGGGCGACACCGGGGAGCTGTTTTTT.